The 11 T cell receptor gamma chains in this list originate from one sample, sequenced in a study of intestinal T cells in coeliac disease. The TRG library came from roughly 180 ng of biopsy DNA amplified with LymphoTrack primers. TCRdb re-called the multiplex PCR reads through CATT. The sample has a few hundred gamma-chain clones, roughly 50% seen once. Ten formalin-fixed paraffin-embedded scrolls, each 5 µm thick, supplied each case's genomic DNA. The source material was a duodenal biopsy. The receptor set was obtained from a human donor who served as a control with a normal duodenal biopsy, not a healthy volunteer.

The chain couples TRGV9 to TRGJP2. The J segment lost 6 bases and the V segment lost 10 bases, leaving 11 bases of the junction unmatched. The CDR3 is made up of 13 amino acids. Germline V CDR1 and CDR2: GITISATS, ISYDGTV (reference sequence). The CDR3 DNA reads as TGTGCCTTACACTCGGTCGGTGATTGGATCAAGACGTTT. Amino acids: CALHSVGDWIKTF.

Worth noting for this clone: A far more abundant clone sits one base away, making this likely a read error. Other DNA sequences from this sample encode an identical CDR3 as well. The chain couples TRGV10 to TRGJP1. TRGV10 is an open reading frame, and its role is uncertain. The CDR3 has 13 amino acids. The CDR3 DNA follows: TGCGCTGCGTGGGATTCCTCTGGTTGGTTCAAGATATTT. Protein sequence: CAAWDSSGWFKIF.

As for this clone: Germline is not matched at one junction end, which may reflect a read error. The chain is built from TRGV4 and TRGJP2. The CDR3 spans 16 residues. Germline lookup yields CDR1 EGSTGY and CDR2 YDSYTSSV. The CDR3 DNA is TGTGCCACCTGGATGGCCCTCCATAGTAGTGATTGGATCAAGACGTTC. This translates into CATWMALHSSDWIKTF.

About this clone itself: TCRdb lists the protein of a much larger clone for this DNA, which differs at residue 4, so this is likely a read error; the protein given here is translated from the DNA itself. The V gene is TRGV2, the J gene TRGJ1 or TRGJ2. Germline V lookup: CDR1 EGSNGY, CDR2 YDSYNSKV. CDR3 size: 12 residues. CDR3 protein: CATRDGPYKKLF. The CDR3 DNA reads TGTGCCACCCGGGACGGGCCCTATAAGAAACTCTTT.

The sample holds a few counts of this clone. The chain uses TRGV10 and TRGJP1. TRGV10 carries the ORF label, with uncertain function. This CDR3 has 17 residues. The junction had 15 bases not matched to a gene; V was cut back by 8 bases and J by 2 bases. CDR3 DNA sequence: TGTGCTGCGTGGGGATGGGGTTGCGGGACCACTGGTTGGTTCAAGATATTT. It is translated as CAAWGWGCGTTGWFKIF.

This rearrangement joins TRGV10 to TRGJ1 or TRGJ2. TRGV10 is reported as an ORF; its role is uncertain. The CDR3 covers 13 residues. CDR3 residues: CACVPRFRDKKLF. The CDR3 region has the DNA TGTGCCTGCGTGCCAAGGTTTAGGGATAAGAAACTCTTT.

J is TRGJP1 and V is TRGV2. Germline CDR1 is EGSNGY and CDR2 is YDSYNSKV. V was pared by 0 bases and J by 12 bases, with 19 bases of the junction left unmatched. CDR3 size: 17 residues. CDR3 in amino acids: CATWDGVLYHLVRFKIF. The DNA for the CDR3 is TGTGCCACCTGGGACGGGGTTCTATACCACTTGGTTCGGTTCAAGATATTT.

Points on this clone: This may come from a read error, since a much larger clone is one base off. Additional DNA sequences in this sample encode the identical CDR3. This sequence joins TRGV4 and TRGJ1 or TRGJ2. The CDR3 is 16 amino acids. Germline V gene lookup returns CDR1 EGSTGY and CDR2 YDSYTSSV. CDR3 coding DNA: TGTGCCACCTGGGATGGGCCGAGCCCTCCTTGTAAGGGGAAACTTTTT. Translating it yields CATWDGPSPPCKGKLF.

This clone showed up just a few times. V usage is TRGV2 and J usage is TRGJ1 or TRGJ2. V lost 12 bases to trimming and J lost 6 bases; unmatched junction nucleotides: 20. This CDR3 has 14 amino acids. Germline V lookup: CDR1 EGSNGY, CDR2 YDSYNSKV. CDR3 in DNA: TGTGCCCACCTGGGACGGGCTCAGGGTTATAAGAAACTCTTT. Translation: CAHLGRAQGYKKLF.

This clone was counted only a few times. The chain employs TRGV4 and TRGJP1. The CDR3 loop spans 15 amino acids. V lost 1 base and J lost 5; bases outside the gene matches: 7. Looked up from germline, CDR1 is EGSTGY and CDR2 is YDSYTSSV. CDR3: CATWDGFQTGWFKIF. DNA of the CDR3: TGTGCCACCTGGGATGGTTTTCAAACTGGTTGGTTCAAGATATTT.

This clone has a handful of counts. A read error is likely here: a far larger clone is one base away. The sample carries other DNA sequences with the same CDR3. V usage is TRGV10 and J usage is TRGJP1. TRGV10 is assigned to the ORF class and has an uncertain function. With 8 bases clipped from V and 2 bases from J, the junction kept 18 bases outside the gene matches. The CDR3 is made up of 18 amino acids. This CDR3 reads CAAWDYTLLRTTGWFKIF. For the CDR3, the DNA is TGTGCTGCGTGGGATTATACTCTCCTGAGAACCACTGGTTGGTTCAAGATATTT.